Each of the 2 T cell receptor beta chains below was sequenced from the same sample in a study of cytomegalovirus exposure and HLA in healthy donors. The study ran its PCR with 60 Vbeta and 13 Jbeta primers. TCRdb keeps only in-frame clones here, not all; method: immunoSEQ multiplex PCR. This sample has some 150,000 clones, with almost 80% found just once. Sequencing was done on a sample of PBMCs. The receptor set was obtained from a man between 40 and 49 years old in good health and CMV-seropositive.

The rearrangement links TRBV6-5 to TRBJ2-3, with D perhaps TRBD2 (7 bases). Trimming took 7 bases from V and 1 from J, leaving 9 bases between them. Germline CDR1 and CDR2: MNHEY and SVGAGI. There are 13 residues in the CDR3. The CDR3 coding sequence is TGTGCCAGCAAGGGGGGGGGCACAGATACGCAGTATTTT. As protein: CASKGGGTDTQYF.

This chain connects TRBV9 to TRBJ2-5, with D possibly matching TRBD2 (6 bases). Trimming stripped 4 bases from V and 5 bases from J, with 15 bases between. CDR1 is SGDLS and CDR2 is YYNGEE in the germline V gene. The CDR3 has 14 residues. Written as DNA, the CDR3 is TGTGCCAGCAGCCCCCATTCGGGGGAGGAGACCCAGTACTTC. Protein sequence: CASSPHSGEETQYF.